Given below is one T cell receptor beta chain in context. As the sequencing template, cDNA was produced by extracting RNA and reverse transcribing it. TCRdb keeps only in-frame clones here, not all; method: immunoSEQ multiplex PCR. The table lists 90,000 to 150,000 clones, less than 70% of them singletons, with about 3% in the top ten. This specimen comes from a study of CD8+ T cells in alopecia areata. The length of the CDR3 is 15 residues. The V gene's germline CDR1 is SNHLY and CDR2 FYNNEI. V gave up 6 bases and J gave up 6 bases, with 20 bases separating them. The specimen sequenced was CD4+ T cells sorted from blood. The sequence was collected from a human donor in good health. The chain couples TRBV2 to TRBJ1-1; tentative D call: TRBD1 (5 bases). CDR3 loop: CASSARTTLAPEAFF. The CDR3 nucleotides read TGTGCCAGCAGCGCCAGGACAACACTAGCACCTGAAGCTTTCTTT.